This T cell receptor (beta chain) was found in a study of response to subunit inactivated influenza vaccine. The length of the CDR3 is 12 residues. This clonotype was seen a handful of times. The antigen is not known. Overall study results and limits: Authors suggested that a seasonal influenza vaccination recruits few new T cells each time.

TCRdb reanalysed the RT-PCR reads using MiXCR and keeps one entry per CDR3 protein. The table shows roughly 790,000 distinct CDR3 sequences, with 21% occurring only once. The origin of this receptor is a man aged 45 to 65 who received an inactivated influenza vaccine. The sample consisted of PBMCs from blood, taken 5 days after vaccination. The rearrangement joins TRBV21-1 to TRBJ2-5; the D call TRBD1 from the table was never checked on the DNA. TRBV21-1 is a documented pseudogene. CDR3 bases: TGTGCCAGCAGCTTCTCCCTGGGACAGGCGTACTTC. It specifies CASSFSLGQAYF.